This T cell receptor (beta chain) appears in the sequencing data of a study of graft-versus-host responses after intestinal transplantation. The CDR3 has 13 residues. V was cut by 3 bases and J by 1 base, with 7 bases left in between. Germline CDR1 SGHDT, CDR2 YYEEEE. Concerning this clone: Its matching antigen is unknown.

Profiling relied on immunoSEQ multiplex PCR, and the TCRdb table lists in-frame clones only, not all of them. In the table there are around 100,000 clones, 93% of which are singletons. The receptor comes from a human donor who was the organ donor for an intestinal transplant. This chain joins TRBV5-6 and TRBJ2-5; D perhaps matches TRBD1 (6 bases). Sequencing was performed on unstimulated CD8+ T cells sorted from spleen or lymph node cells, taken before transplant. The CDR3 bases are TGTGCCAGCAGCTGGACAGTCCAAGAGACCCAGTACTTC. Encoded protein: CASSWTVQETQYF.